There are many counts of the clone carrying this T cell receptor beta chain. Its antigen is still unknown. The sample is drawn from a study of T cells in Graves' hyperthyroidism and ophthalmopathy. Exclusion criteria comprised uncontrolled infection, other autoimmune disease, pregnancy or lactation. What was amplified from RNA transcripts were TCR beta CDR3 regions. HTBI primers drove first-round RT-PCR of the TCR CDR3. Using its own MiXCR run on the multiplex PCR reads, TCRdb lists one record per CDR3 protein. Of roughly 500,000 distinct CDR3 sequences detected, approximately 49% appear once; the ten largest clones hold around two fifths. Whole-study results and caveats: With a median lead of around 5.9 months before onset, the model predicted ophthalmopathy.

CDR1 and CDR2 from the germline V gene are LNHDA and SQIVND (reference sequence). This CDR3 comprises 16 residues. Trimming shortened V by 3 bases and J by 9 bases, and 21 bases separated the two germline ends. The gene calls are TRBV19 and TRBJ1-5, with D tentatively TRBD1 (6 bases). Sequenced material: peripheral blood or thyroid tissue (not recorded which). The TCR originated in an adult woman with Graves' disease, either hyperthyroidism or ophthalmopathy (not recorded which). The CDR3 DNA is TGTGCCAGTAGTATCTTGGGCAGGGGCGACGAGGGGCCCCAGCATTTT. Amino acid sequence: CASSILGRGDEGPQHF.